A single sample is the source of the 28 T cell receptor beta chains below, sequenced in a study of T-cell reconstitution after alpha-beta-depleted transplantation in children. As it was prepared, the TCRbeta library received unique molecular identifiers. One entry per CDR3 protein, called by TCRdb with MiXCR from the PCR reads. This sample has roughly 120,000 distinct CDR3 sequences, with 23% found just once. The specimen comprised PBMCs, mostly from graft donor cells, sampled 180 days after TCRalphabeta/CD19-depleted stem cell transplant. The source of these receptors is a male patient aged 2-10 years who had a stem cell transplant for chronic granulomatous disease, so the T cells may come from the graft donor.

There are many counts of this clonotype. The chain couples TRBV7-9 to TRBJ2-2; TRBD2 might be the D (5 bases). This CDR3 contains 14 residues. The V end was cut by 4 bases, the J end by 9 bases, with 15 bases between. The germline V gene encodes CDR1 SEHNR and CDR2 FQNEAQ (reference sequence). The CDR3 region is CASSSAVGARELFF. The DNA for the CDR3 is TGTGCCAGCAGCTCAGCGGTCGGAGCGCGGGAGCTGTTTTTT.

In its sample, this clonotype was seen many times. The DNA for the CDR3 is TGCAGCGTTTATGACAGGCTTCGGGAGACCCAGTACTTC. This translates into CSVYDRLRETQYF. The rearrangement joins TRBV29-1 to TRBJ2-5; weak D call: TRBD1 (6 bases). This CDR3 has 13 residues. V was trimmed by 5 bases and J by 5 bases, leaving 15 bases between them. CDR1 and CDR2 (germline): SQVTM, ANQGSEA.

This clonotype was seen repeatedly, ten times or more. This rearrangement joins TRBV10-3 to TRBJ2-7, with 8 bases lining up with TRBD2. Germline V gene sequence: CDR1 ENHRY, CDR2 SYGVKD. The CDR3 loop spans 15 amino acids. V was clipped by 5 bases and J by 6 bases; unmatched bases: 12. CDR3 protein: CAISPPTSGGLEQYF. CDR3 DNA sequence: TGTGCCATCAGTCCTCCCACTAGCGGAGGCCTCGAGCAGTACTTC.

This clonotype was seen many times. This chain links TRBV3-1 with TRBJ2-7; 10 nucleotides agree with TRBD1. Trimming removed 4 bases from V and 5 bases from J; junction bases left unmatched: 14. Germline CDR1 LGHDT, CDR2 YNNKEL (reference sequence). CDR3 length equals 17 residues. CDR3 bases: TGTGCCAGCAGCCTAAGAAAGACAGGGGGCTCATTGAACGAGCAGTACTTC. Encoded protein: CASSLRKTGGSLNEQYF.

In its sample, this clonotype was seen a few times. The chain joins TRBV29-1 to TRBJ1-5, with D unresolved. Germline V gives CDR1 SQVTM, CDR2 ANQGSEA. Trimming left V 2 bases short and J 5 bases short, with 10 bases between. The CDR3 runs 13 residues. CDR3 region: CSVETGRDQPQHF. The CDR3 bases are TGCAGCGTTGAAACGGGGAGGGATCAGCCCCAGCATTTT.

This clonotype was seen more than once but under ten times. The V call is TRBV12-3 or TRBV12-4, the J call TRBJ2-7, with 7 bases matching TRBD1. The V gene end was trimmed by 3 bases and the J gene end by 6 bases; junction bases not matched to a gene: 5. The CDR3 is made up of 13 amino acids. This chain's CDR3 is CASSFFGQAEQYF. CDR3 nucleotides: TGTGCCAGCAGTTTTTTTGGACAGGCCGAGCAGTACTTC.

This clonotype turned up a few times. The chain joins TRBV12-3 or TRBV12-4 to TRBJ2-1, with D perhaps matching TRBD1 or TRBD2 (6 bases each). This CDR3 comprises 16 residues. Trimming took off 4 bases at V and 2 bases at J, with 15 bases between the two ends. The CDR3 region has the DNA TGTGCCAGCAGTTCCCATGCGGGACACCCCTACAATGAGCAGTTCTTC. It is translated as CASSSHAGHPYNEQFF.

Written as DNA, the CDR3 is TGTGCCATCATGGGGGAAAACACTGAAGCTTTCTTT. Protein sequence: CAIMGENTEAFF. The chain couples TRBV10-3 to TRBJ1-1; weak D call: TRBD1 (5 bases). Deletions cut 7 bases from V and 2 bases from J, with 8 bases between. Germline values: CDR1 ENHRY, CDR2 SYGVKD. This CDR3 has 12 residues.

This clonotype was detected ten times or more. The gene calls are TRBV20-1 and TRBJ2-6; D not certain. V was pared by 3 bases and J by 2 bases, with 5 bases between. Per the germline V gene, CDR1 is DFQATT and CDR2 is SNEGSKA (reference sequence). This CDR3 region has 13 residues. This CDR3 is CSASHTGANVLTF. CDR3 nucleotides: TGCAGTGCTAGCCATACTGGGGCCAACGTCCTGACTTTC.

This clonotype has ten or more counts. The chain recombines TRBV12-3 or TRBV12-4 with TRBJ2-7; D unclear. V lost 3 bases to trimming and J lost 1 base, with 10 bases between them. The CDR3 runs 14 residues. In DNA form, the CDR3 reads TGTGCCAGCAGTTTGAGGTGGGGATCCTACGAGCAGTACTTC. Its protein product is CASSLRWGSYEQYF.

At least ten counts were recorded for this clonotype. DNA for the CDR3: TGCAGTGCTAGAGTAGCGGGACAGGGGGGTTCACCCCTCCACTTT. This sequence encodes CSARVAGQGGSPLHF. The gene calls are TRBV20-1 and TRBJ1-6; TRBD1 matches at 11 bases. The germline V gene has CDR1 DFQATT and CDR2 SNEGSKA (reference sequence). The CDR3 length is 15 residues. The V segment lost 1 base and the J segment 9 bases; nucleotides outside the gene matches: 5.

CDR3 DNA sequence: TGTGCCAGCAGCTTAGGAGCTATCCCCAATGAGCAGTTCTTC. Translation gives CASSLGAIPNEQFF. The chain joins TRBV7-9 to TRBJ2-1; D is ambiguous. CDR3 length: 14 residues. Germline loops: CDR1 SEHNR, CDR2 FQNEAQ (reference sequence). The V end lost 1 base, the J end lost 6 bases, and 10 bases lay between the germline ends.

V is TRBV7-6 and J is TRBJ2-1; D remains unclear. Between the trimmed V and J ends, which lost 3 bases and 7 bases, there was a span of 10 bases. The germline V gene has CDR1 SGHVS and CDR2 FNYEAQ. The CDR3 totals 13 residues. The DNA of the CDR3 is TGTGCCAGCAGCTTGAAAACGGGTAATGAGCAGTTCTTC. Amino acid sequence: CASSLKTGNEQFF.

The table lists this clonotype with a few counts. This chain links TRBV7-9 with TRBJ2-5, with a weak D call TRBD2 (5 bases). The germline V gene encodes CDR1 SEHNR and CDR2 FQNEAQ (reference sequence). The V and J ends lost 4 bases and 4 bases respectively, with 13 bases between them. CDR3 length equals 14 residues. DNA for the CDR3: TGTGCCAGCAGCTCTACCCCCAGCGGAGAGACCCAGTACTTC. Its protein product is CASSSTPSGETQYF. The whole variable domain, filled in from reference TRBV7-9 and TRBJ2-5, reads DTGVSQNPRHKITKRGQNVTFRCDPISEHNRLYWYRQTLGQGPEFLTYFQNEAQLEKSRLLSDRFSAERPKGSFSTLEIQRTEQGDSAMYLCASSSTPSGETQYFGPGTRLLVL.

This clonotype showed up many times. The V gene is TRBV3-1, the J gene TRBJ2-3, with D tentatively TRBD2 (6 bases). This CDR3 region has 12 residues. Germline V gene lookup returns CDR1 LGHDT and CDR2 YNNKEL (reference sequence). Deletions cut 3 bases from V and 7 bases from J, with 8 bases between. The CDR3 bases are TGTGCCAGCAGCCATGGGGGGAATACGCAGTATTTT. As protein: CASSHGGNTQYF.

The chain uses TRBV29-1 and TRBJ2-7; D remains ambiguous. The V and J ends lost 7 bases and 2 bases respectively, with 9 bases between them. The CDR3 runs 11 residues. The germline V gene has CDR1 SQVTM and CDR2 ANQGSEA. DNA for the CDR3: TGCAGCGCGTCATCGGCCTACGAGCAGTACTTC. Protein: CSASSAYEQYF.

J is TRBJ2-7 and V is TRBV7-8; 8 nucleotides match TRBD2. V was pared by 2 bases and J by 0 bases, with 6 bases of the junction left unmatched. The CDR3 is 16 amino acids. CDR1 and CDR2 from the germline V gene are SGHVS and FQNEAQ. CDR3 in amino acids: CASSLTSGKSSYEQYF. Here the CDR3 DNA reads TGTGCCAGCAGCTTAACTAGCGGCAAGAGCTCCTACGAGCAGTACTTC. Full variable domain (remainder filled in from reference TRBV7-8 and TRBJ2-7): GAGVSQSPRYKVAKRGQDVALRCDPISGHVSLFWYQQALGQGPEFLTYFQNEAQLDKSGLPSDRFFAERPEGSVSTLKIQRTQQEDSAVYLCASSLTSGKSSYEQYFGPGTRLTVT.

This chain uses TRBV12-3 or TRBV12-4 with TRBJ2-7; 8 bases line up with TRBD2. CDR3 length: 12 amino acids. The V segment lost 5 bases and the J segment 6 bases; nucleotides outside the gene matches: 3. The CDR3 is CASSRTSREQYF. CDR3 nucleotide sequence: TGTGCCAGCAGTCGGACTAGCCGCGAGCAGTACTTC.

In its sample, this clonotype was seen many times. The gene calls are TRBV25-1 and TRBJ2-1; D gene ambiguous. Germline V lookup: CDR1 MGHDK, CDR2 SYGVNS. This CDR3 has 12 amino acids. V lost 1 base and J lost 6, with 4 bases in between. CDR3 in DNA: TGTGCCAGCAGTGAATTTGTCAATGAGCAGTTCTTC. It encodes CASSEFVNEQFF.

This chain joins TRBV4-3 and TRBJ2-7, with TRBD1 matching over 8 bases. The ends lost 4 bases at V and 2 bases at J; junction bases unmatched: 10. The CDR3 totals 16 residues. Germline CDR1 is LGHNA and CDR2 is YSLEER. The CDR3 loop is CASSLGDRRETYEQYF. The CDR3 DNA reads TGCGCCAGCAGCCTCGGGGACAGGAGGGAAACCTACGAGCAGTACTTC.

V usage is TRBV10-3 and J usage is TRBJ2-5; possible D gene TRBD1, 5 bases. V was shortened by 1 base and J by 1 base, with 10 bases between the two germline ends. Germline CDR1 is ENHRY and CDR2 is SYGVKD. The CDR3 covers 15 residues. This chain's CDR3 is CAISEYTGFQETQYF. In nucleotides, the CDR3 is TGTGCCATCAGTGAGTATACAGGATTCCAAGAGACCCAGTACTTC.

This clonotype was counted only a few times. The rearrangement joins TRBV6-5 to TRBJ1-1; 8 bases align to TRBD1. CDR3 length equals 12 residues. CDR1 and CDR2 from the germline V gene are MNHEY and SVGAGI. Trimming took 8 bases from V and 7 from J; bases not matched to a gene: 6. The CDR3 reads CASLTGGNEAFF. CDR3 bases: TGTGCCAGCTTAACAGGGGGTAATGAAGCTTTCTTT.

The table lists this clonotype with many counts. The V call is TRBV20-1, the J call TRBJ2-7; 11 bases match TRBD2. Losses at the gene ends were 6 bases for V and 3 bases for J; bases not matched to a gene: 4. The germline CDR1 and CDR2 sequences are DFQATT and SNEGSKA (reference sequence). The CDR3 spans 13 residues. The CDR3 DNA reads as TGCAGTGCCCTAGCGGGAGGACACTACGAGCAGTACTTC. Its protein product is CSALAGGHYEQYF.

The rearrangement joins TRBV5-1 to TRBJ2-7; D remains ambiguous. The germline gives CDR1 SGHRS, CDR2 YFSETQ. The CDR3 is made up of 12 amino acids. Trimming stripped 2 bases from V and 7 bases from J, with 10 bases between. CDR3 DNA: TGCGCCAGCAGCTTCGACGGTGCTGAGCAGTACTTC. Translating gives CASSFDGAEQYF.

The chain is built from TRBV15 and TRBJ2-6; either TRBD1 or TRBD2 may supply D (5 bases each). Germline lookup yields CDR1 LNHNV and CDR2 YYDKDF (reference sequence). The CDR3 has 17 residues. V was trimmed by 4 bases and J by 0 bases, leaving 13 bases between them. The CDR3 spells CATSMGRMVSGANVLTF. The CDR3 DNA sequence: TGTGCCACCAGCATGGGACGGATGGTCTCTGGGGCCAACGTCCTGACTTTC.

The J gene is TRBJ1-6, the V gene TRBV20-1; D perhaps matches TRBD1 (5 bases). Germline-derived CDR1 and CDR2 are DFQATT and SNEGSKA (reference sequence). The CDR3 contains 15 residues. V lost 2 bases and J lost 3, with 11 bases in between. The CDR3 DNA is TGCAGTGCTAGAAGACCGGGGGTCTATAATTCACCCCTCCACTTT. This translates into CSARRPGVYNSPLHF.

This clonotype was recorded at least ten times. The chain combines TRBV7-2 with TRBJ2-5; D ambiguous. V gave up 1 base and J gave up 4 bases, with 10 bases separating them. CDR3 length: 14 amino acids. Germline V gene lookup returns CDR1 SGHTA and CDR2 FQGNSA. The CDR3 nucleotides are TGTGCCAGCAGCTTAGATGGGGTGGGAGAGACCCAGTACTTC. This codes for CASSLDGVGETQYF.

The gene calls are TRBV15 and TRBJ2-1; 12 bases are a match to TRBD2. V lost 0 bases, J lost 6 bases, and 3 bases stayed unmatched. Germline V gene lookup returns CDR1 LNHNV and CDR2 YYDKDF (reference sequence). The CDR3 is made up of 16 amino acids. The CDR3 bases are TGTGCCACCAGCAGAGATCTACTAGCGGGAGGCAATGAGCAGTTCTTC. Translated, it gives CATSRDLLAGGNEQFF.